This T cell receptor (beta chain) stems from a study of cytomegalovirus exposure and HLA in healthy donors (dated 2017 in TCRdb). For the study in its entirety: According to a later analysis, the roughly 120 validation repertoires were produced on the same platform as the 680 or so repertoires of the first cohort. The study aimed to test whether signatures of past pathogen exposure could be identified by cataloging public T cell receptors. Besides the first cohort of 500 to 700 subjects, a separate validation cohort made up of 120 different subjects was used. To predict cytomegalovirus infection status, the study brought together high-throughput TCR immunosequencing, statistical association of individual TCRs with disease status, and machine learning.

Libraries came from the immunoSEQ multiplex PCR assay. Regarding the original processing steps: A statistical classification framework was built for diagnosing cytomegalovirus status from the catalog of TCR beta chain sequences. This immuneACCESS table, as held by TCRdb, lists in-frame sequences with V and J called but not all clones. Of the missing ones, under half trace to an unresolved V gene in checked studies; the others have no known cause. The DNA was the basis for D and trimming; V, J and clone size are from that table. The sample has more than 90,000 clones on record, roughly 83% of them singletons. The ten largest clones capture nearly 5% of the sample. The cysteine opens and the phenylalanine closes a CDR3 of 14 amino acids. The read is trimmed to its CDR3 DNA, 42 bases read in frame from base 1. V loses 2 bases, J loses 4 bases, and the germline ends lie 12 bases apart. As encoded in the germline V gene, CDR1 is SGHDT while CDR2 is YYEEEE.

As regards this clone: This receptor's antigen is unknown. Base qualities are not at hand, and no much larger clone is one base apart.

The donors belonged to the validation cohort of about 110 subjects, which was separate from the approximately 700-subject first cohort. Broader findings and caveats from the paper: All 120 or so repertoires were used to score co-occurrence in the validation cohort in a later analysis, because that analysis had no HLA typing for the cohort. Of the cluster scores, 90% to 95% were above 0 in a later analysis, which found that TCRs clustered in the first cohort also tended to co-occur in the 95 to 150 validation repertoires. The classifier was reported to diagnose cytomegalovirus status with high specificity and sensitivity in both the original cohort and the validation cohort. Most TCR sequences were seen in very few donors, while some public TCRs were found in many individuals. The study listed 150 to 200 TCR beta chains as associated with cytomegalovirus. It was suggested by the authors that the approach could potentially be generalized to other disease states and immunological phenotypes. A few of the identified cytomegalovirus-associated TCR beta chains were confirmed in vitro to be specific for cytomegalovirus antigens.

The sample comprised PBMCs. The sequence is built from TRBV5-6 and TRBJ1-1; matching of 5 bases hints at TRBD1 as the D gene. This TCR was sampled from a young man in good health and CMV-seronegative. For the CDR3, the sequence is CASSLQVSGTEAFF. The DNA sequence is as follows: TGTGCCAGCAGCTTACAGGTTTCGGGCACTGAAGCTTTCTTT.